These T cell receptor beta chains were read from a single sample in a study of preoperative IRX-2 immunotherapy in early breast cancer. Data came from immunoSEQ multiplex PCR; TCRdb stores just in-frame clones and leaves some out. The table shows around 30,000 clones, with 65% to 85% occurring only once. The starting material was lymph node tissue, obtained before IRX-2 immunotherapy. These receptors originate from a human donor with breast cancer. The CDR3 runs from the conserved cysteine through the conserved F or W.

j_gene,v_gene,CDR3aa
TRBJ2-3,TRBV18,CASSRSTDTQYF
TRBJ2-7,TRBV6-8,CASSYNRVYEQYF
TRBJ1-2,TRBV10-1,CASSDGPYGYTF
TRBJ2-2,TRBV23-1,CASSGSETGELFF
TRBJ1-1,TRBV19,CASTPRGVGTTEAFF
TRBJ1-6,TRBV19,CASSNRGRNSPLHF
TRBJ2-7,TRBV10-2,CASSRQDAYEQYF
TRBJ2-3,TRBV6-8,CASSERRGFTDTQYF
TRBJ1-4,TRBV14,CASSKRLRQGFEKLFF
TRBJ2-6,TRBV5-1,CASSLEGVGANVLTF
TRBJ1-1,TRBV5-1,CASSSDGMNTEAFF
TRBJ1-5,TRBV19,CASSIGTGLGFSNQPQHF
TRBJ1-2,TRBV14,CASSQVRPGGVYGYTF
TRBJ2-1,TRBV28,CASTNAGGLNEQFF
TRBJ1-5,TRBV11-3,CASSLEPGGDQPQHF
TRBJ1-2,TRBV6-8,CASTRQDRYGYTF
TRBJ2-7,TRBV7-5,CASSSLGQGLSEQYF
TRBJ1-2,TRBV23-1,CASSRNLVDGGGGYTF
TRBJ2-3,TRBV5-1,CASSQRDVSRDTQYF
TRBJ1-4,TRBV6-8,CASRANQGVKIGEKLFF
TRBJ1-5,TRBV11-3,CASSLVAGSNQPQHF
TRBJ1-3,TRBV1,CASSQAWGNTIYF
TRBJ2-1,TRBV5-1,CASGLIPSSGGASGNEQFF
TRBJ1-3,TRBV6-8,CASSYSSPSGNTIYF
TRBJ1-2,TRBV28,CASVSGQEGYTF
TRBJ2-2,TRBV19,CASTPPGLGTGELFF
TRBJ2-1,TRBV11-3,CASSLFSGTRQYNEQFF
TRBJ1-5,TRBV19,CASSQGDSPNQPQHF
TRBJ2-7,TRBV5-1,CASSGDQGLGIYEQYF
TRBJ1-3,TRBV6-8,CASRQRAGAPGNTIYF
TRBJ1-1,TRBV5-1,CASSLAHGQDTEAFF
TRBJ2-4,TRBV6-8,CASSPAGQGNIQYF
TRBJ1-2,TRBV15,CATSRDGTRPLGPLDGYTF
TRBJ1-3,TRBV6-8,CASSENSGNTIYF
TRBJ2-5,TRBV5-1,CASSLASGVEETQYF
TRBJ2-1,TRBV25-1,CASSPYRGGSSYNEQFF
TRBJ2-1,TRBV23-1,CASSQVGIPEQFF
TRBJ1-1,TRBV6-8,CAVTGTGGAGEAFF
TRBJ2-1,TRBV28,CASNRRGREQFF
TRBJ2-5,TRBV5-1,CASSSGLGDRRGYQETQYF
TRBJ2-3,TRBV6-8,CASRGQGKGDTQYF
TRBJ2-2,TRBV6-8,CASRSGGAVGELFF
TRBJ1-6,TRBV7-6,CASSFSGDGRNSPLHF